This TCR beta chain is drawn from a study of T cell responses to AZD1222 COVID-19 vaccine. About this clone: The antigen is unknown.

The germline CDR1 and CDR2 sequences are MNHEY and SVGAGI. V lost 2 bases, J lost 2 bases, and 13 bases lay in between. This CDR3 has 15 residues. Some clones are missing from TCRdb's copy, which holds only in-frame ones; the method was immunoSEQ multiplex PCR. The sample records about 130,000 clones, roughly 90% being singletons. Study conclusions and caveats: Mapped onto spike, vaccine-associated CD4 TCRs spanned it and were dominant at 160-218 and 743-854. The study sampled repertoires only after the peak T cell response. The study identified only five or six AZD1222 recipients as seropositive at baseline. Recipients of two AZD1222 doses showed rising Spike-specific TCR breadth and depth.

The clonotype comes from an adult in good health. Material: peripheral blood, obtained on day 0 of AZD1222 vaccination. The chain has TRBV6-5 and TRBJ2-7; a possible D gene is TRBD1 (6 bases). The CDR3 coding sequence is TGTGCCAGCAGTTACGTCTCAGGGGAGCCCTACGAGCAGTACTTC. Translated, it gives CASSYVSGEPYEQYF.